The rows below give T cell receptor beta chains drawn from one sample of a study of shared clonotypes between healthy human individuals. Profiled with immunoSEQ multiplex PCR; TCRdb holds only in-frame clones, not every one. The table shows around 620,000 clones, with roughly 95% occurring only once. Sequenced: naive CD8+ T cells sorted from blood. These receptor sequences come from a woman under 40 in good health. CDR3s include the opening cysteine and the closing phenylalanine or tryptophan. The order of the fields is J gene, D gene, clone size, V gene, CDR3 protein, CDR3 DNA. The D gene is left open where the match is weak. A row's size may be missing; if present it is once, few, many or a size class.

J gene: TRBJ2-7; D gene: TRBD2; clone size: -; V gene: TRBV5-1; CDR3 protein: CASSEGLAVYEQYF; CDR3 DNA: TGCGCCAGCAGCGAGGGACTAGCGGTCTACGAGCAGTACTTC
J gene: TRBJ2-7; D gene: -; clone size: -; V gene: TRBV27; CDR3 protein: CASKTLQGYEQYF; CDR3 DNA: TGTGCCAGCAAAACCCTCCAGGGGTACGAGCAGTACTTC
J gene: TRBJ2-7; D gene: TRBD1; clone size: -; V gene: TRBV19; CDR3 protein: CASSIAGTGVEQYF; CDR3 DNA: TGTGCCAGTAGTATAGCTGGGACAGGGGTCGAGCAGTACTTC
J gene: TRBJ2-6; D gene: -; clone size: -; V gene: TRBV27; CDR3 protein: CASSLYSSGANVLTF; CDR3 DNA: TGTGCCAGCAGTTTATACAGCTCTGGGGCCAACGTCCTGACTTTC
J gene: TRBJ2-7; D gene: TRBD2; clone size: -; V gene: TRBV4-1; CDR3 protein: CASSPIFTSAYEQYF; CDR3 DNA: TGCGCCAGCAGCCCCATTTTTACTAGCGCCTACGAGCAGTACTTC
J gene: TRBJ2-3; D gene: TRBD2; clone size: -; V gene: TRBV28; CDR3 protein: CASRTSTGAILAGAGTDTQYF; CDR3 DNA: TGTGCCAGCAGGACGAGCACAGGGGCCATTCTAGCGGGAGCAGGCACAGATACGCAGTATTTT
J gene: TRBJ1-2; D gene: -; clone size: -; V gene: TRBV5-4; CDR3 protein: CASSLGGAGYGYTF; CDR3 DNA: TGTGCCAGCAGCTTGGGGGGGGCCGGGTATGGCTACACCTTC
J gene: TRBJ1-2; D gene: TRBD1; clone size: -; V gene: TRBV15; CDR3 protein: CATSRGQGIRRYGYTF; CDR3 DNA: TGTGCCACCAGCAGGGGACAGGGAATAAGGCGGTATGGCTACACCTTC
J gene: TRBJ2-1; D gene: TRBD2; clone size: -; V gene: TRBV7-9; CDR3 protein: CASSLGASGDNEQFF; CDR3 DNA: TGTGCCAGCAGCTTAGGGGCTAGCGGAGACAATGAGCAGTTCTTC
J gene: TRBJ2-1; D gene: TRBD2; clone size: -; V gene: TRBV29-1; CDR3 protein: CSVAGGRNYHNEQFF; CDR3 DNA: TGCAGCGTTGCGGGAGGGCGAAACTATCACAATGAGCAGTTCTTC
J gene: TRBJ1-5; D gene: -; clone size: -; V gene: TRBV27; CDR3 protein: CASSLSVGDSNQPQHF; CDR3 DNA: TGTGCCAGCAGTTTATCGGTGGGGGATAGCAATCAGCCCCAGCATTTT
J gene: TRBJ2-3; D gene: -; clone size: -; V gene: TRBV7-6; CDR3 protein: CASRGSGTDTQYF; CDR3 DNA: TGTGCCAGCAGGGGTAGCGGCACAGATACGCAGTATTTT
J gene: TRBJ2-7; D gene: -; clone size: -; V gene: TRBV28; CDR3 protein: CASSLQTEHTSYEQYF; CDR3 DNA: TGTGCCAGCAGTTTACAAACAGAGCATACTTCCTACGAGCAGTACTTC
J gene: TRBJ1-3; D gene: -; clone size: -; V gene: TRBV9; CDR3 protein: CASSAVLGNTIYF; CDR3 DNA: TGTGCCAGCAGCGCCGTCCTAGGAAACACCATATATTTT
J gene: TRBJ2-5; D gene: TRBD2; clone size: -; V gene: TRBV30; CDR3 protein: CAWIASGSETQYF; CDR3 DNA: TGTGCCTGGATTGCTAGCGGGAGCGAGACCCAGTACTTC
J gene: TRBJ2-6; D gene: TRBD2; clone size: -; V gene: TRBV2; CDR3 protein: CASHRGFVGGISRGANVLTF; CDR3 DNA: TGTGCCAGCCACCGGGGGTTCGTGGGAGGGATATCACGTGGGGCCAACGTCCTGACTTTC
J gene: TRBJ2-7; D gene: TRBD1; clone size: -; V gene: TRBV9; CDR3 protein: CASSPRTGGTYEQYF; CDR3 DNA: TGTGCCAGCAGCCCCCGGACAGGGGGTACCTACGAGCAGTACTTC
J gene: TRBJ2-2; D gene: TRBD1; clone size: -; V gene: TRBV7-6; CDR3 protein: CASSPMAGQGASGELFF; CDR3 DNA: TGTGCCAGCAGCCCTATGGCGGGACAGGGGGCGTCCGGGGAGCTGTTTTTT
J gene: TRBJ2-7; D gene: -; clone size: -; V gene: TRBV11-2; CDR3 protein: CANLKWDTSYEQYF; CDR3 DNA: TGTGCCAACCTCAAGTGGGACACCTCCTACGAGCAGTACTTC
J gene: TRBJ2-3; D gene: -; clone size: -; V gene: TRBV10-1; CDR3 protein: CASSESPGVDTQYF; CDR3 DNA: TGCGCCAGCAGTGAGTCCCCTGGCGTAGATACGCAGTATTTT
J gene: TRBJ1-5; D gene: -; clone size: -; V gene: TRBV19; CDR3 protein: CASSPPSGSNQPQHF; CDR3 DNA: TGTGCCAGTAGTCCCCCCTCCGGGTCTAATCAGCCCCAGCATTTT
J gene: TRBJ1-1; D gene: -; clone size: -; V gene: TRBV2; CDR3 protein: CASQGEARVNTEAFF; CDR3 DNA: TGTGCCAGCCAAGGGGAGGCTAGGGTGAACACTGAAGCTTTCTTT
J gene: TRBJ2-7; D gene: -; clone size: -; V gene: TRBV28; CDR3 protein: CASSHREGASEQYF; CDR3 DNA: TGTGCCAGCAGTCACCGGGAGGGGGCGTCCGAGCAGTACTTC
J gene: TRBJ2-1; D gene: TRBD2; clone size: once; V gene: TRBV19; CDR3 protein: CASSDPGLAGAYNEQFF; CDR3 DNA: TGTGCCAGTAGTGACCCGGGACTAGCGGGAGCCTACAATGAGCAGTTCTTC
J gene: TRBJ2-2; D gene: -; clone size: few; V gene: TRBV7-6; CDR3 protein: CASSPQNTGELFF; CDR3 DNA: TGTGCCAGCAGCCCACAGAACACCGGGGAGCTGTTTTTT
J gene: TRBJ2-1; D gene: -; clone size: -; V gene: TRBV28; CDR3 protein: CASSFSGIDRFF; CDR3 DNA: TGTGCCAGCAGTTTTAGCGGTATAGATCGGTTCTTC
J gene: TRBJ1-2; D gene: -; clone size: -; V gene: TRBV28; CDR3 protein: CASRTTRTGPYGYTF; CDR3 DNA: TGTGCCAGCAGAACGACCCGGACGGGGCCCTATGGCTACACCTTC
J gene: TRBJ2-7; D gene: TRBD1; clone size: -; V gene: TRBV5-1; CDR3 protein: CASSRTGAGSNEQYF; CDR3 DNA: TGCGCCAGCAGCCGGACAGGGGCCGGATCGAACGAGCAGTACTTC
J gene: TRBJ2-2; D gene: -; clone size: -; V gene: TRBV19; CDR3 protein: CASSIKGRGTGELFF; CDR3 DNA: TGTGCCAGTAGTATTAAGGGGCGCGGCACCGGGGAGCTGTTTTTT
J gene: TRBJ2-1; D gene: -; clone size: -; V gene: TRBV27; CDR3 protein: CASSSINEQFF; CDR3 DNA: TGTGCCAGCAGTTCCATCAATGAGCAGTTCTTC
J gene: TRBJ1-5; D gene: -; clone size: -; V gene: TRBV19; CDR3 protein: CASSIILAQPQHF; CDR3 DNA: TGTGCCAGTAGTATTATCCTGGCGCAGCCCCAGCATTTT
J gene: TRBJ1-1; D gene: -; clone size: -; V gene: TRBV11-2; CDR3 protein: CASSSRGLNTEAFF; CDR3 DNA: TGTGCCAGCAGCTCAAGGGGTTTGAACACTGAAGCTTTCTTT
J gene: TRBJ1-3; D gene: -; clone size: once; V gene: TRBV27; CDR3 protein: CASSLGRGSGNTIYF; CDR3 DNA: TGTGCCAGCAGTCTAGGACGGGGGTCTGGAAACACCATATATTTT
J gene: TRBJ2-1; D gene: TRBD2; clone size: -; V gene: TRBV28; CDR3 protein: CASSRGTSGSGRSWWNEQFF; CDR3 DNA: TGTGCCAGCAGCCGAGGGACTAGCGGGAGTGGCCGATCGTGGTGGAATGAGCAGTTCTTC
J gene: TRBJ2-2; D gene: -; clone size: -; V gene: TRBV10-1; CDR3 protein: CARGTETGELFF; CDR3 DNA: TGCGCCAGGGGGACTGAGACCGGGGAGCTGTTTTTT
J gene: TRBJ2-2; D gene: TRBD1; clone size: -; V gene: TRBV28; CDR3 protein: CARRPGQGAVISTGELFF; CDR3 DNA: TGTGCCCGTCGCCCGGGACAGGGGGCCGTAATTTCAACCGGGGAGCTGTTTTTT
J gene: TRBJ1-1; D gene: -; clone size: -; V gene: TRBV7-2; CDR3 protein: CASSLVLGDTEAFF; CDR3 DNA: TGTGCCAGCAGCTTAGTTTTAGGGGATACTGAAGCTTTCTTT
J gene: TRBJ2-1; D gene: TRBD2; clone size: -; V gene: TRBV7-8; CDR3 protein: CASSWGLAGGPIRTEQFF; CDR3 DNA: TGTGCCAGCAGCTGGGGACTAGCGGGAGGGCCCATAAGGACTGAGCAGTTCTTC
J gene: TRBJ2-5; D gene: -; clone size: -; V gene: TRBV27; CDR3 protein: CASSLQRNRAAETQYF; CDR3 DNA: TGTGCCAGCAGTTTACAACGAAACAGGGCAGCGGAGACCCAGTACTTC
J gene: TRBJ1-2; D gene: TRBD1; clone size: -; V gene: TRBV28; CDR3 protein: CASSFPRRTGGYGYTF; CDR3 DNA: TGTGCCAGCAGTTTCCCCCGGAGGACAGGGGGATATGGCTACACCTTC
J gene: TRBJ1-1; D gene: -; clone size: few; V gene: TRBV19; CDR3 protein: CASRQVGSNTEAFF; CDR3 DNA: TGTGCCAGTAGACAGGTTGGCTCGAACACTGAAGCTTTCTTT
J gene: TRBJ2-3; D gene: TRBD2; clone size: -; V gene: TRBV5-4; CDR3 protein: CASSLEGLAESDTQYF; CDR3 DNA: TGTGCCAGCAGCTTGGAGGGACTAGCGGAGTCAGATACGCAGTATTTT
J gene: TRBJ2-1; D gene: -; clone size: -; V gene: TRBV27; CDR3 protein: CASSLGPNEQFF; CDR3 DNA: TGTGCCAGCAGTTTAGGGCCTAACGAGCAGTTCTTC
J gene: TRBJ2-3; D gene: TRBD1; clone size: -; V gene: TRBV29-1; CDR3 protein: CSVAPDRAIGGTQYF; CDR3 DNA: TGCAGCGTTGCCCCCGACAGGGCAATTGGGGGTACGCAGTATTTT
J gene: TRBJ1-5; D gene: -; clone size: -; V gene: TRBV7-3; CDR3 protein: CASSLRISPNPTNQPQHF; CDR3 DNA: TGTGCCAGCAGCTTACGTATCTCCCCGAACCCCACCAATCAGCCCCAGCATTTT
J gene: TRBJ2-7; D gene: -; clone size: -; V gene: TRBV19; CDR3 protein: CASSTTVHPAYEQYF; CDR3 DNA: TGTGCCAGTAGTACGACAGTACACCCGGCCTATGAGCAGTACTTC
J gene: TRBJ1-2; D gene: -; clone size: -; V gene: TRBV9; CDR3 protein: CASSVAVGRTNYGYTF; CDR3 DNA: TGTGCCAGCAGCGTAGCGGTGGGGAGGACTAACTATGGCTACACCTTC
J gene: TRBJ2-7; D gene: -; clone size: -; V gene: TRBV6-1; CDR3 protein: CASSDGQIYEQYF; CDR3 DNA: TGTGCCAGCAGTGACGGACAGATCTACGAGCAGTACTTC
J gene: TRBJ2-7; D gene: -; clone size: -; V gene: TRBV19; CDR3 protein: CASSMGQGMGEQYF; CDR3 DNA: TGTGCCAGTAGTATGGGGCAGGGGATGGGCGAGCAGTACTTC
J gene: TRBJ2-2; D gene: -; clone size: -; V gene: TRBV6-5; CDR3 protein: CASSYSGTAGELFF; CDR3 DNA: TGTGCCAGCAGTTACTCGGGGACGGCCGGGGAGCTGTTTTTT
J gene: TRBJ1-4; D gene: -; clone size: -; V gene: TRBV2; CDR3 protein: CASSEVAGANEKLFF; CDR3 DNA: TGTGCCAGCAGTGAAGTAGCAGGGGCTAATGAAAAACTGTTTTTT
J gene: TRBJ1-5; D gene: -; clone size: -; V gene: TRBV19; CDR3 protein: CASSIDLEPNQPQHF; CDR3 DNA: TGTGCCAGTAGTATAGATCTGGAGCCTAATCAGCCCCAGCATTTT